This entry describes one T cell receptor (beta chain). Sequenced by immunoSEQ multiplex PCR; TCRdb stores in-frame clones only, minus some. The sample lists just under 65,000 clones; around 98% were seen once. This specimen comes from a study of Tregs in tolerant kidney transplant recipients. Germline V gene lookup returns CDR1 MNHEY and CDR2 SMNVEV (reference sequence). Trimming took off 6 bases at V and 6 bases at J, with 23 bases between the two ends. This CDR3 comprises 16 residues. This receptor was identified in a human donor who received a combined kidney and bone marrow transplant. The chain uses TRBV27 and TRBJ2-5, with a possible D match to TRBD1 (5 bases). The sequencing here drew on Tregs from blood, taken before the transplant. CDR3 DNA sequence: TGTGCCAGCAGGGAAGGTTCAGGGTTTGTTGGAAAGACCCAGTACTTC. It yields the protein CASREGSGFVGKTQYF.